This is a list of T cell receptor beta chains from one sample in a study of blood T cell repertoires in COVID-19. Data came from immunoSEQ multiplex PCR; TCRdb stores just in-frame clones and leaves some out. The table lists under 100,000 clones, around 82% of them singletons. The sample consisted of peripheral blood. Receptor source: an elderly woman with COVID-19, enrolled during active disease. Both conserved end residues are part of each CDR3. Each record gives: CDR3 DNA, CDR3 protein, D gene, V gene, clone size, J gene. The D gene is left open where the match is weak. Rows may omit the clone size; those that give it use once, few, many or a size class.

CDR3nt: TGTGCCAGCAGCCTCCGGGCCCCGGGGGGATTAACCTACAATGAGCAGTTCTTC
CDR3aa: CASSLRAPGGLTYNEQFF
d_gene: TRBD2
v_gene: TRBV11-2
abundance: NA
j_gene: TRBJ2-1

CDR3nt: TGTGCCAGCAGCGGGACAGGGGATAGCAATCAGCCCCAGCATTTT
CDR3aa: CASSGTGDSNQPQHF
d_gene: TRBD1
v_gene: TRBV5-6
abundance: NA
j_gene: TRBJ1-5

CDR3nt: TGTGCCAGCTCACCACCGAATTTGAGTAGCGGCTATGGCTACACCTTC
CDR3aa: CASSPPNLSSGYGYTF
d_gene: NA
v_gene: TRBV18
abundance: NA
j_gene: TRBJ1-2

CDR3nt: TGTGCCAGCAGCCAAGATGTGGTGGGACAGGGCCGTTATAGCAATCAGCCCCAGCATTTT
CDR3aa: CASSQDVVGQGRYSNQPQHF
d_gene: TRBD1
v_gene: TRBV4-2
abundance: NA
j_gene: TRBJ1-5

CDR3nt: TGTGCCAGCAGTTTATCTGGGGGGGAGCCCCAGCATTTT
CDR3aa: CASSLSGGEPQHF
d_gene: NA
v_gene: TRBV27
abundance: NA
j_gene: TRBJ1-5

CDR3nt: TGTGCCAGCAACGATCGGGACAAAAACACCGGGGAGCTGTTTTTT
CDR3aa: CASNDRDKNTGELFF
d_gene: NA
v_gene: TRBV11-2
abundance: NA
j_gene: TRBJ2-2

CDR3nt: TGCGCCAGCAGCTTGCTCCCTAGCGGGAGCCACAATGAGCAGTTCTTC
CDR3aa: CASSLLPSGSHNEQFF
d_gene: TRBD2
v_gene: TRBV5-1
abundance: NA
j_gene: TRBJ2-1

CDR3nt: TGTGCCAGCAGTTACCAGGCCGGGGGGGCCTTAGATACGCAGTATTTT
CDR3aa: CASSYQAGGALDTQYF
d_gene: TRBD2
v_gene: TRBV2
abundance: NA
j_gene: TRBJ2-3

CDR3nt: TGCGCCAGCAGCCAAGTCCGTAGAAGTGGAGATACGCAGTATTTT
CDR3aa: CASSQVRRSGDTQYF
d_gene: NA
v_gene: TRBV4-3
abundance: NA
j_gene: TRBJ2-3

CDR3nt: TGTGCCTGGACGCAGGGTAGCTATGGCTACACCTTC
CDR3aa: CAWTQGSYGYTF
d_gene: NA
v_gene: TRBV30
abundance: NA
j_gene: TRBJ1-2

CDR3nt: TGTGCCAGCTCACCAGTCAGGGACACAGATACGCAGTATTTT
CDR3aa: CASSPVRDTDTQYF
d_gene: NA
v_gene: TRBV18
abundance: once
j_gene: TRBJ2-3

CDR3nt: TGCAGCGTCCAGCGGGGCACAGATACGCAGTATTTT
CDR3aa: CSVQRGTDTQYF
d_gene: NA
v_gene: TRBV29-1
abundance: once
j_gene: TRBJ2-3

CDR3nt: TGTGCCAGCAGCTCGGGACTAGCGGGTTACGAGCAGTACTTC
CDR3aa: CASSSGLAGYEQYF
d_gene: TRBD2
v_gene: TRBV7-9
abundance: few
j_gene: TRBJ2-7

CDR3nt: TGTGCCAGCAGCCGCAGGGTTGAGCAGTTCTTC
CDR3aa: CASSRRVEQFF
d_gene: NA
v_gene: TRBV14
abundance: NA
j_gene: TRBJ2-1

CDR3nt: TGTGCCAGCAGCCAGGAGATATGGGGACTGAACACCTACACCTTC
CDR3aa: CASSQEIWGLNTYTF
d_gene: NA
v_gene: TRBV3-1/TRBV3-2
abundance: once
j_gene: TRBJ1-2

CDR3nt: TGTGCCAGTAGCCGACAGGGGATCCATCAGCCCCAGCATTTT
CDR3aa: CASSRQGIHQPQHF
d_gene: TRBD1
v_gene: TRBV19
abundance: NA
j_gene: TRBJ1-5

CDR3nt: TGTGCCAGCAGTCTCTCTCAGGGGAGCTATAATTCACCCCTCCACTTT
CDR3aa: CASSLSQGSYNSPLHF
d_gene: NA
v_gene: TRBV6-2/TRBV6-3
abundance: NA
j_gene: TRBJ1-6

CDR3nt: TGTGCCAGTAGTACCCCTGTCGGGAGACCCCCAGATACGCAGTATTTT
CDR3aa: CASSTPVGRPPDTQYF
d_gene: NA
v_gene: TRBV19
abundance: NA
j_gene: TRBJ2-3

CDR3nt: TGTGCCAACCAGGTTTCTGGGGCCAACGTCCTGACTTTC
CDR3aa: CANQVSGANVLTF
d_gene: NA
v_gene: TRBV6-5
abundance: NA
j_gene: TRBJ2-6

CDR3nt: TGTGCCAGCAGGGGGGCAGGATGGATCTACGAGCAGTACTTC
CDR3aa: CASRGAGWIYEQYF
d_gene: NA
v_gene: TRBV7-8
abundance: NA
j_gene: TRBJ2-7

CDR3nt: TGTGCCACCAGGGACAGGGGGAACAATGAGCAGTTCTTC
CDR3aa: CATRDRGNNEQFF
d_gene: TRBD1
v_gene: TRBV24-1
abundance: NA
j_gene: TRBJ2-1

CDR3nt: TGTGCCAGCAGCCGTAGACTAGCGGGATCGGACGAGCAGTACTTC
CDR3aa: CASSRRLAGSDEQYF
d_gene: TRBD2
v_gene: TRBV7-3
abundance: once
j_gene: TRBJ2-7

CDR3nt: TGTGCCAGCAGCCTCCCGAGGGAGTCCTACGAGCAGTACTTC
CDR3aa: CASSLPRESYEQYF
d_gene: NA
v_gene: TRBV3-1/TRBV3-2
abundance: NA
j_gene: TRBJ2-7

CDR3nt: TGTGCCAGCAGCCAAGATGGGTCTTCGGGATTCGGCTATGGCTACACCTTC
CDR3aa: CASSQDGSSGFGYGYTF
d_gene: NA
v_gene: TRBV14
abundance: NA
j_gene: TRBJ1-2

CDR3nt: TGTGCCAGCAGTTCCGCCGCCCCAGGACAGGGGGGCTACGAGCAGTACTTC
CDR3aa: CASSSAAPGQGGYEQYF
d_gene: TRBD1
v_gene: TRBV27
abundance: NA
j_gene: TRBJ2-7

CDR3nt: TGTGCCAGCTCACCAGGGACTTTTAACTATGGCTACACCTTC
CDR3aa: CASSPGTFNYGYTF
d_gene: NA
v_gene: TRBV18
abundance: NA
j_gene: TRBJ1-2

CDR3nt: TGTGCCAGCTCACCCCCGACAGGTCAAGAGACCCAGTACTTC
CDR3aa: CASSPPTGQETQYF
d_gene: NA
v_gene: TRBV18
abundance: NA
j_gene: TRBJ2-5

CDR3nt: TGTGCCACCAGCAGAGATGGGGGGGGCTATGGCTACACCTTC
CDR3aa: CATSRDGGGYGYTF
d_gene: NA
v_gene: TRBV15
abundance: NA
j_gene: TRBJ1-2

CDR3nt: TGTGCCAGCAGCTTATACGGGTTCTCCTACGAGCAGTACTTC
CDR3aa: CASSLYGFSYEQYF
d_gene: NA
v_gene: TRBV7-3
abundance: NA
j_gene: TRBJ2-7

CDR3nt: TGTGCCAGCAGCTCCGGGTCTCTACGTACAGATACGCAGTATTTT
CDR3aa: CASSSGSLRTDTQYF
d_gene: NA
v_gene: TRBV7-9
abundance: NA
j_gene: TRBJ2-3

CDR3nt: TGTGCCAGCAGCACCCCCCAGGGAAGCAATCAGCCCCAGCATTTT
CDR3aa: CASSTPQGSNQPQHF
d_gene: NA
v_gene: TRBV6-6
abundance: NA
j_gene: TRBJ1-5

CDR3nt: TGCAGTGCTAGCGGGGGATACGAGCAGTACTTC
CDR3aa: CSASGGYEQYF
d_gene: NA
v_gene: TRBV20-1
abundance: NA
j_gene: TRBJ2-7

CDR3nt: TGTGCCAGCAGCCCGATATTGGGGCAAAACACCATATATTTT
CDR3aa: CASSPILGQNTIYF
d_gene: NA
v_gene: TRBV7-8
abundance: few
j_gene: TRBJ1-3

CDR3nt: TGTGCCAGCACCCGGGGGGGGCCACCGGGCGAGCAGTACTTC
CDR3aa: CASTRGGPPGEQYF
d_gene: TRBD2
v_gene: TRBV6-4
abundance: NA
j_gene: TRBJ2-7

CDR3nt: TGTGCCAGCAGTGAAGCGCTCCCTGGACTCGGGGGTTCACCCCTCCACTTT
CDR3aa: CASSEALPGLGGSPLHF
d_gene: NA
v_gene: TRBV2
abundance: NA
j_gene: TRBJ1-6

CDR3nt: TGTGCCAGCAGTTACTCGGGCTTTGGGGCCAACGTCCTGACTTTC
CDR3aa: CASSYSGFGANVLTF
d_gene: NA
v_gene: TRBV6-5
abundance: NA
j_gene: TRBJ2-6

CDR3nt: TGTGCCTGGATCGCAGGGAATAATGAAAAACTGTTTTTT
CDR3aa: CAWIAGNNEKLFF
d_gene: NA
v_gene: TRBV30
abundance: NA
j_gene: TRBJ1-4

CDR3nt: TGTGCCAGTAGTATTAGGGGGGGGAACACTGAAGCTTTCTTT
CDR3aa: CASSIRGGNTEAFF
d_gene: NA
v_gene: TRBV19
abundance: NA
j_gene: TRBJ1-1

CDR3nt: TGTGCCAGCAGCTCTAGGGTGGGGACAGGGGAGGAAAAACTGTTTTTT
CDR3aa: CASSSRVGTGEEKLFF
d_gene: TRBD1
v_gene: TRBV7-9
abundance: NA
j_gene: TRBJ1-4

CDR3nt: TGTGCCTGGAAGATCGACAGGGCAGTCGGGACCCAGTACTTC
CDR3aa: CAWKIDRAVGTQYF
d_gene: TRBD1
v_gene: TRBV30
abundance: NA
j_gene: TRBJ2-5

CDR3nt: TGCGCCAGCAGCTTGGACCCAGGGACTGAGACCCAGTACTTC
CDR3aa: CASSLDPGTETQYF
d_gene: NA
v_gene: TRBV5-1
abundance: NA
j_gene: TRBJ2-5

CDR3nt: TGTGCCAGCAGCGTAGGGACTAGCGGGGGCCGCGGTGTCTACGAGCAGTACTTC
CDR3aa: CASSVGTSGGRGVYEQYF
d_gene: TRBD2
v_gene: TRBV9
abundance: many
j_gene: TRBJ2-7

CDR3nt: TGTGCCAGCAGTTACGGTGGCATTTCCTCTGGAAACACCATATATTTT
CDR3aa: CASSYGGISSGNTIYF
d_gene: NA
v_gene: TRBV6-5
abundance: NA
j_gene: TRBJ1-3

CDR3nt: TGTGCCAGCAGTGAGTTAAGGGGTCCACAACCTAACTATGGCTACACCTTC
CDR3aa: CASSELRGPQPNYGYTF
d_gene: NA
v_gene: TRBV2
abundance: NA
j_gene: TRBJ1-2

CDR3nt: TGTGCCAGTAGTTTTTCAGGCCCAAACTACGAGCAGTACTTC
CDR3aa: CASSFSGPNYEQYF
d_gene: NA
v_gene: TRBV19
abundance: NA
j_gene: TRBJ2-7

CDR3nt: TGTGCCAGCAACAGGGGGCGCGGAGATACGCAGTATTTT
CDR3aa: CASNRGRGDTQYF
d_gene: TRBD1
v_gene: TRBV2
abundance: NA
j_gene: TRBJ2-3

CDR3nt: TGTGCCAGCTCAGGGGGATCGACTAATGAAAAACTGTTTTTT
CDR3aa: CASSGGSTNEKLFF
d_gene: TRBD1
v_gene: TRBV2
abundance: NA
j_gene: TRBJ1-4

CDR3nt: TGTGCCAGCAGTTTAGGACAGGGAGCTTTCTTT
CDR3aa: CASSLGQGAFF
d_gene: TRBD1
v_gene: TRBV12-3/TRBV12-4
abundance: few
j_gene: TRBJ1-1

CDR3nt: TGTGCCTGGAGTCCCAGGACTAGCGGGAGGTACCTTTCCTACGAGCAGTACTTC
CDR3aa: CAWSPRTSGRYLSYEQYF
d_gene: TRBD2
v_gene: TRBV30
abundance: NA
j_gene: TRBJ2-7

CDR3nt: TGTGCCAGTATCCATGGACAGGGGACCGGGGAGCTGTTTTTT
CDR3aa: CASIHGQGTGELFF
d_gene: TRBD1
v_gene: TRBV19
abundance: NA
j_gene: TRBJ2-2

CDR3nt: TGTGCCAGCAGCCCTCCGGACGGCGGGGTTACAGATACGCAGTATTTT
CDR3aa: CASSPPDGGVTDTQYF
d_gene: NA
v_gene: TRBV12-1
abundance: NA
j_gene: TRBJ2-3

CDR3nt: TGTGCCAGCTCACCCATAACAGGGACCCACGAGCAGTACTTC
CDR3aa: CASSPITGTHEQYF
d_gene: NA
v_gene: TRBV18
abundance: NA
j_gene: TRBJ2-7

CDR3nt: TGTGCCACGGGACAGGGTGGCCATGGCTACACCTTC
CDR3aa: CATGQGGHGYTF
d_gene: TRBD1
v_gene: TRBV10-3
abundance: NA
j_gene: TRBJ1-2

CDR3nt: TGTGCCAGCAAGCCGGGTCCTAAGTCCTACAATGAGCAGTTCTTC
CDR3aa: CASKPGPKSYNEQFF
d_gene: NA
v_gene: TRBV7-9
abundance: NA
j_gene: TRBJ2-1